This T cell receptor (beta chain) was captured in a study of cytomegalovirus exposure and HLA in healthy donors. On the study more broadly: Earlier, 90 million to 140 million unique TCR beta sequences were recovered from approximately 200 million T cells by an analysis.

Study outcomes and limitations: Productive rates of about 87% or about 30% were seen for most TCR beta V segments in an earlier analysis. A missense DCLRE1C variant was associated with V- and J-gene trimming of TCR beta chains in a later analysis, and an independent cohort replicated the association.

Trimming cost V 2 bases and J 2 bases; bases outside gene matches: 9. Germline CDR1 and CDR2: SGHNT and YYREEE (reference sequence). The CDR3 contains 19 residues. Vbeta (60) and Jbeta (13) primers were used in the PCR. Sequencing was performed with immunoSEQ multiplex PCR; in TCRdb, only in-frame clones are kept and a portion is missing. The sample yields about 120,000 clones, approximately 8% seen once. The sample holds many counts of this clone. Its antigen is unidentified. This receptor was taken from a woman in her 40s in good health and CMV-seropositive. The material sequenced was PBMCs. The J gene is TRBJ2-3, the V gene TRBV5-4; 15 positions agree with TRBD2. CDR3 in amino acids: CASSLRRTSGGGPTDTQYF. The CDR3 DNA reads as TGTGCCAGCAGCTTAAGGAGGACTAGCGGGGGGGGACCCACAGATACGCAGTATTTT.